This entry lists 4 T cell receptor beta chains sequenced from one sample in a study of cytomegalovirus exposure and HLA in healthy donors (dated by TCRdb to 2016 to 2017). The library was obtained by the immunoSEQ multiplex PCR assay. The multiplex PCR relied on a mix of 60 forward primers for TCR Vbeta segments and 13 reverse primers for TCR Jbeta segments. In its TCRdb copy, this immuneACCESS table keeps in-frame sequences only and misses some clones. Where compared with another copy, unresolved V genes explain less than half of these, and the others have no known cause. This sample lists around 180,000 clones; roughly 88% were detected once. Approximately 1.2% of the sample belongs to the ten largest clones. Specimen: PBMCs. These receptor sequences come from a girl aged 2 to 9 in good health and CMV-seropositive.

The chain has TRBV11-3 and TRBJ2-5; 8 bases match TRBD2. This CDR3 contains 15 residues. The germline V gene encodes CDR1 SGHNT and CDR2 YENEEA. V shed 0 bases, J shed 4 bases, and the junction held 4 bases outside the gene matches. The CDR3 nucleotides are TGTGCCAGCAGCTTAGACGGGAGGGCCGGAGAGACCCAGTACTTC. This encodes CASSLDGRAGETQYF.

This rearrangement joins TRBV2 to TRBJ2-2, with 8 positions matching TRBD1. Losses at the gene ends were 5 bases for V and 4 bases for J; bases not matched to a gene: 9. The CDR3 is 16 amino acids. Germline V lookup: CDR1 SNHLY, CDR2 FYNNEI. CDR3 amino acids: CASSRTGWGSTGELFF. DNA for the CDR3: TGTGCCAGCAGTCGGACAGGGTGGGGCAGCACCGGGGAGCTGTTTTTT.

The chain uses TRBV6-5 and TRBJ2-1; D might be TRBD1 (6 bases). This CDR3 region has 14 residues. Germline V gives CDR1 MNHEY, CDR2 SVGAGI. V gave up 2 bases and J gave up 9 bases, with 14 bases separating them. The CDR3, as DNA: TGTGCCAGCAGTTACGGGGGCACAGGGAGTGAGCAGTTCTTC. Its translation: CASSYGGTGSEQFF.

In its sample, this clone was seen once. The chain joins TRBV27 to TRBJ2-3; no clear D. This CDR3 has 11 residues. Germline lookup yields CDR1 MNHEY and CDR2 SMNVEV (reference sequence). Trimming took off 5 bases at V and 7 bases at J, with 7 bases between the two ends. Here the CDR3 DNA reads TGTGCCAGCAGTAGAGTTCATACGCAGTATTTT. As protein: CASSRVHTQYF.